Given below is one T cell receptor beta chain in context. The sample belongs to a study of blood T cell repertoires in COVID-19. Study in general: The origin of the acute and convalescent COVID-19 samples was the United States, Italy and Spain. Sources were T cells, B-cell-depleted T cells, or PBMCs; the material itself was cDNA or gDNA.

Germline-derived CDR1 and CDR2 are LNHDA and SQIVND (reference sequence). The CDR3 length is 14 residues. V lost 5 bases and J lost 1; bases outside the gene matches: 2. As originally analysed: Estimates of nucleated cell counts were drawn from the amplification of reference gene primers. Only in-frame clones appear in the TCRdb table, and some are missing; sequencing was by immunoSEQ multiplex PCR. That table gives V, J and clone size, and the DNA gave D and trimming. The top ten hold about 4% of the sample, which has 85,000 to 120,000 clones, about nine tenths seen once. This sequence was found in a man in his late teens or twenties with acute or convalescent COVID-19. What was sequenced was peripheral blood. V is TRBV19 and J is TRBJ1-1, with TRBD1 identical over 9 bases. This chain's CDR3 is CASSVQGANTEAFF. CDR3 sequence (DNA): TGTGCCAGTAGTGTACAGGGGGCGAACACTGAAGCTTTCTTT.